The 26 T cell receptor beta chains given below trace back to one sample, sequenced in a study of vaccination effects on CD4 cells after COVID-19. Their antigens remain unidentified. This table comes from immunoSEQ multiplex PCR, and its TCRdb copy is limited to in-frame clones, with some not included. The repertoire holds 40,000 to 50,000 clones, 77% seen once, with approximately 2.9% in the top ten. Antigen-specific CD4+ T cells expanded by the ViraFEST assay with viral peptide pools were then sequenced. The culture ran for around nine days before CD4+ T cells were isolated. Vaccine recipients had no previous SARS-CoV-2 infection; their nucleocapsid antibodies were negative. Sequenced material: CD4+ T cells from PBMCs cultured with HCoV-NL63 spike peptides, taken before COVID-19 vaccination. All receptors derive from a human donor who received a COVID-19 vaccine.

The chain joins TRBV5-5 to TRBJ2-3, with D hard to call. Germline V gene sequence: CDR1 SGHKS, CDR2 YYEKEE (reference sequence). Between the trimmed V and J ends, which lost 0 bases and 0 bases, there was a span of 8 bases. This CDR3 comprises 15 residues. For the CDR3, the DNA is TGTGCCAGCAGCTTGGATCGGCCTAGCACAGATACGCAGTATTTT. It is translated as CASSLDRPSTDTQYF. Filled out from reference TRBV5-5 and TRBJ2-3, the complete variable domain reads DAGVTQSPTHLIKTRGQQVTLRCSPISGHKSVSWYQQVLGQGPQFIFQYYEKEERGRGNFPDRFSARQFPNYSSELNVNALLLGDSALYLCASSLDRPSTDTQYFGPGTRLTVL.

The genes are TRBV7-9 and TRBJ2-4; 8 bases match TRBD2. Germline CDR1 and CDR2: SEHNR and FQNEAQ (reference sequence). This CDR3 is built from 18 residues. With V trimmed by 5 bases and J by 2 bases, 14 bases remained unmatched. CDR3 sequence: CASSPKGGAGVTKNIQYF. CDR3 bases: TGTGCCAGCAGCCCCAAAGGGGGAGCGGGGGTTACCAAAAACATTCAGTACTTC.

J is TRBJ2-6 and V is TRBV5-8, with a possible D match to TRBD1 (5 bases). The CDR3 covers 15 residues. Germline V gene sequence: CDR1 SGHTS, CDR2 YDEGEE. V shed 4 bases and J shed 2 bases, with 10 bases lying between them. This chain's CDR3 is CASSLTAAGANVLTF. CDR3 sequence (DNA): TGTGCCAGCAGCCTGACAGCTGCTGGGGCCAACGTCCTGACTTTC. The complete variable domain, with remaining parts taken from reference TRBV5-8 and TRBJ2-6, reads EAGVTQSPTHLIKTRGQQATLRCSPISGHTSVYWYQQALGLGLQFLLWYDEGEERNRGNFPPRFSGRQFPNYSSELNVNALELEDSALYLCASSLTAAGANVLTFGAGSRLTVL.

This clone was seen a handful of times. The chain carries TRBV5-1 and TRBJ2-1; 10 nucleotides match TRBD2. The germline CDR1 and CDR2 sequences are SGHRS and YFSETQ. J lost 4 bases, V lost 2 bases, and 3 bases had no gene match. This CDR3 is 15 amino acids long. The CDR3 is CASSLSGGAYNEQFF. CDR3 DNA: TGCGCCAGCAGCTTAAGCGGGGGGGCTTACAATGAGCAGTTCTTC.

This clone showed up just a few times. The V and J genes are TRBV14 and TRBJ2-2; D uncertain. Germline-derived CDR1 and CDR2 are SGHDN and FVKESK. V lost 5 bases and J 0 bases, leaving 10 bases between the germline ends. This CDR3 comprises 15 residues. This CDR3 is CASSNPSANTGELFF. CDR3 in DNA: TGTGCCAGCAGCAACCCCTCTGCGAACACCGGGGAGCTGTTTTTT. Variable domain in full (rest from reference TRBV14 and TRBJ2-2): EAGVTQFPSHSVIEKGQTVTLRCDPISGHDNLYWYRRVMGKEIKFLLHFVKESKQDESGMPNNRFLAERTGGTYSTLKVQPAELEDSGVYFCASSNPSANTGELFFGEGSRLTVL.

The CDR3 here is CASSSWTGSTDTQYF. The CDR3 coding sequence is TGTGCCAGCTCCTCTTGGACGGGGAGCACAGATACGCAGTATTTT. J is TRBJ2-3 and V is TRBV18; tentative D call: TRBD2 (5 bases). The CDR3 length is 15 residues. Deletions cut 6 bases from V and 0 bases from J, with 13 bases between. Germline V gives CDR1 KGHSH, CDR2 LQKENI.

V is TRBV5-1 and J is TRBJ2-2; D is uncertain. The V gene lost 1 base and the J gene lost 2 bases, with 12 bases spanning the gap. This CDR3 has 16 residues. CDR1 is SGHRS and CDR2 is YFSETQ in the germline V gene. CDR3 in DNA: TGCGCCAGCAGCTTGATTGGCGACACAAACACCGGGGAGCTGTTTTTT. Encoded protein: CASSLIGDTNTGELFF.

The CDR3 sequence is CASSQDIIGRTIYF. In DNA, the CDR3 is TGTGCCAGCAGCCAAGACATCATCGGGCGGACCATATATTTT. The rearrangement uses TRBV4-2 and TRBJ1-3; D not certain. The CDR3 loop spans 14 amino acids. Germline values: CDR1 LGHNA, CDR2 YNFKEQ. Trimming removed 0 bases at V and 10 bases at J, with 13 bases between.

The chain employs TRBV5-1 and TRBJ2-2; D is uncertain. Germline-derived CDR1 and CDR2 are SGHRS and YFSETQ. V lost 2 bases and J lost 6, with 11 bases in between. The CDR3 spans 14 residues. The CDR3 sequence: CASSFPRAAGELFF. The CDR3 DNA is TGCGCCAGCAGCTTTCCCCGGGCGGCCGGGGAGCTGTTTTTT.

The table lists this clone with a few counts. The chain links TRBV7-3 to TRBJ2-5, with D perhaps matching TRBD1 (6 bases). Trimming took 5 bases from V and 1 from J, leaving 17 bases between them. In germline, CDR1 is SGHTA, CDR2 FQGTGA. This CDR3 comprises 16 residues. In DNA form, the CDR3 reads TGTGCCAGCAGCCCTGGAACAGGGATAATCCAAGAGACCCAGTACTTC. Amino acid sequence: CASSPGTGIIQETQYF. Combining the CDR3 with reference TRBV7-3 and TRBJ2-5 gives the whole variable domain GAGVSQTPSNKVTEKGKYVELRCDPISGHTALYWYRQSLGQGPEFLIYFQGTGAADDSGLPNDRFFAVRPEGSVSTLKIQRTERGDSAVYLCASSPGTGIIQETQYFGPGTRLLVL.

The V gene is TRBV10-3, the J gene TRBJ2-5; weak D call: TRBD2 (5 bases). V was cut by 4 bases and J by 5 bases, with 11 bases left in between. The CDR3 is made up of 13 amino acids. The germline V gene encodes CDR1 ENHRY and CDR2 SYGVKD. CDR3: CAISGSGLETQYF. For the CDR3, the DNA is TGTGCCATCAGTGGGAGCGGTCTTGAGACCCAGTACTTC.

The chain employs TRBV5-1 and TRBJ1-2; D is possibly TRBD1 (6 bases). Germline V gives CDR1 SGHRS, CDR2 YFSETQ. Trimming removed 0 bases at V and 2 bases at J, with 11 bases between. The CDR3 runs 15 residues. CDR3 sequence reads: CASSLAAGTNYGYTF. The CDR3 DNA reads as TGCGCCAGCAGCTTGGCTGCAGGGACAAACTATGGCTACACCTTC.

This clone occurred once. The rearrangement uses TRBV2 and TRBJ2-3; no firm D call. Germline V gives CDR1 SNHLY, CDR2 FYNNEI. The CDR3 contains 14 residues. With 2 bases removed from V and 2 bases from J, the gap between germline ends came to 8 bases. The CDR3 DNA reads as TGTGCCAGCAGTGAATTGGTCGACACAGATACGCAGTATTTT. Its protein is CASSELVDTDTQYF.

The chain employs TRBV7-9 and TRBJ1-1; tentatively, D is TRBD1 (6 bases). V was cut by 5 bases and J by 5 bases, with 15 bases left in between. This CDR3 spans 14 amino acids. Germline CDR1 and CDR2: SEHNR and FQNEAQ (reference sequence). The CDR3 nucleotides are TGTGCCAGCAGCCCAAGGGGGGGGATAACTGAAGCTTTCTTT. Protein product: CASSPRGGITEAFF.

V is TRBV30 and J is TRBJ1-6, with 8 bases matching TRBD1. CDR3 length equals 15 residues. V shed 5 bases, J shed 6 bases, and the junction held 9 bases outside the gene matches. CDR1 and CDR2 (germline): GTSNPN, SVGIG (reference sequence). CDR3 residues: CAWETGQGINSPLHF. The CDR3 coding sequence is TGTGCCTGGGAAACCGGACAGGGAATTAATTCACCCCTCCACTTT.

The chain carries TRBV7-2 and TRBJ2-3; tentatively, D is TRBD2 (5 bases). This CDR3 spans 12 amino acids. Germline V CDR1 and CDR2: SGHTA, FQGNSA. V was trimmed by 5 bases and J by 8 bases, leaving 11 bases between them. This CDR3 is CASSPRGSTQYF. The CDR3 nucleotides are TGTGCCAGCAGCCCCCGGGGAAGTACGCAGTATTTT.

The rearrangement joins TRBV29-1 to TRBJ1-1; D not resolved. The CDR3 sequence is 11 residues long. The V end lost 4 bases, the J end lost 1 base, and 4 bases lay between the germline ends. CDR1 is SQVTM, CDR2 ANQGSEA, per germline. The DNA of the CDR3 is TGCAGCGTTGGGTCGAACACTGAAGCTTTCTTT. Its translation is CSVGSNTEAFF.

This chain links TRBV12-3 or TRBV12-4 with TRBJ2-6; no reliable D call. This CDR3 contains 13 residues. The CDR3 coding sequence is TGTACCAATTCCCGCTCTGGGGCCAACGTCCTGACTTTC. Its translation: CTNSRSGANVLTF.

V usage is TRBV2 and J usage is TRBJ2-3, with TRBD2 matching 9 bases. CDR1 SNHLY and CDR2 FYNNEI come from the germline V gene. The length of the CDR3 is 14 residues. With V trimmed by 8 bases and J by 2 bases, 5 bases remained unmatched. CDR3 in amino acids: CASVRLADTDTQYF. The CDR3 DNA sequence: TGTGCCAGCGTCAGACTAGCGGACACAGATACGCAGTATTTT. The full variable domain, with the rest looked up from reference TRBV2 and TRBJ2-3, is EPEVTQTPSHQVTQMGQEVILRCVPISNHLYFYWYRQILGQKVEFLVSFYNNEISEKSEIFDDQFSVERPDGSNFTLKIRSTKLEDSAMYFCASVRLADTDTQYFGPGTRLTVL.

The CDR3 bases are TGCGCCAGCAGCTTACAGGGGAATGATGGAAACACCATATATTTT. It is translated as CASSLQGNDGNTIYF. V usage is TRBV5-1 and J usage is TRBJ1-3, with 7 bases that match TRBD1. The V gene end was trimmed by 2 bases and the J gene end by 3 bases; junction bases not matched to a gene: 5. The length of the CDR3 is 15 residues. The germline V gene encodes CDR1 SGHRS and CDR2 YFSETQ. The variable domain in full, completed from reference TRBV5-1 and TRBJ1-3, reads KAGVTQTPRYLIKTRGQQVTLSCSPISGHRSVSWYQQTPGQGLQFLFEYFSETQRNKGNFPGRFSGRQFSNSRSEMNVSTLELGDSALYLCASSLQGNDGNTIYFGEGSWLTVV.

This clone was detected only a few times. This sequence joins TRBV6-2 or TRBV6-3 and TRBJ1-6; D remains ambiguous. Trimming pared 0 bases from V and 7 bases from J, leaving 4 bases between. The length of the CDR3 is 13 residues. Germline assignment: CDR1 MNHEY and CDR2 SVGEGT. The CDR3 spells CASSYSGNSPLHF. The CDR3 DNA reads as TGTGCCAGCAGTTACTCTGGGAATTCACCCCTCCACTTT.

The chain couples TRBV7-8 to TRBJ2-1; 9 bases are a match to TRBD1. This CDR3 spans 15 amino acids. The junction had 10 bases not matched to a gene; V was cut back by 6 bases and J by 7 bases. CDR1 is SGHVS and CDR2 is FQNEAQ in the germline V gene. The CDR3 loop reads CASRKQGAFGNEQFF. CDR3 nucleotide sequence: TGTGCCAGCAGGAAACAGGGGGCGTTTGGGAATGAGCAGTTCTTC.

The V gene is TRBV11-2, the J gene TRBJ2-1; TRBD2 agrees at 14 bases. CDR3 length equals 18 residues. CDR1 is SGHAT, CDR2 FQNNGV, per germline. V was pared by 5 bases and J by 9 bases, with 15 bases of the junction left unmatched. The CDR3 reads CASSIRAPTSGGDAEQFF. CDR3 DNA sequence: TGTGCCAGCAGCATCCGGGCCCCGACTAGCGGGGGGGACGCTGAGCAGTTCTTC.

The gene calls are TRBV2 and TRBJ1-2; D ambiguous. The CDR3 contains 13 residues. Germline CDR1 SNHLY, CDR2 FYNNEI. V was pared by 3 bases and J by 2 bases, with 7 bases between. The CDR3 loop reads CASSEKGNYGYTF. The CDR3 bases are TGTGCCAGCAGTGAGAAGGGAAACTATGGCTACACCTTC. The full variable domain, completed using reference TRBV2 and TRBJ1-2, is EPEVTQTPSHQVTQMGQEVILRCVPISNHLYFYWYRQILGQKVEFLVSFYNNEISEKSEIFDDQFSVERPDGSNFTLKIRSTKLEDSAMYFCASSEKGNYGYTFGSGTRLTVV.

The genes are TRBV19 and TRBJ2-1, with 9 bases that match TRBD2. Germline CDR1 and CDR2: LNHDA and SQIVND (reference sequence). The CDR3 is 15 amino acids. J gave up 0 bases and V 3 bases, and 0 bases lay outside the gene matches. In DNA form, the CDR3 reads TGTGCCAGTAGTATTAGCGGGAGCTCCTACAATGAGCAGTTCTTC. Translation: CASSISGSSYNEQFF.

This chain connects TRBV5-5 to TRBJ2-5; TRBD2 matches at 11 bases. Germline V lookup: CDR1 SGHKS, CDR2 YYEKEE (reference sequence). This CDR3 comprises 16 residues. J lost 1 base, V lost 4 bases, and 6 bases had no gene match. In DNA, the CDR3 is TGTGCCAGCAGCCAACGACTAGCGGGGCTCCAAGAGACCCAGTACTTC. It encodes CASSQRLAGLQETQYF.